This is a list of T cell receptor beta chains from one sample in a study of blood T cell repertoires in COVID-19. The data were produced by immunoSEQ multiplex PCR, yet TCRdb's version contains in-frame clones alone and is incomplete. The data contain under 200,000 clones, over 80% of them seen just once; the ten biggest clones take up roughly 13%. The sample taken for sequencing was PBMCs or T cells enriched from blood (not recorded which). The receptors derive from a woman aged 55-69 years who had recovered from COVID-19. CDR3s include the opening cysteine and the closing phenylalanine or tryptophan. A D gene is named only where the DNA matches it firmly. Clone size is not always given. Where it is, it says once, few, many or a class for expanded clones.

CDR3	DNA	D	V	J	size
CATSPAGQTGLGDEQFF	TGTGCCACCTCGCCTGCGGGACAGACAGGGTTGGGGGATGAGCAGTTCTTC	NA	TRBV11-3	TRBJ2-1	NA
CASSLRTVSSTDTQYF	TGCGCCAGCAGCTTACGGACAGTTTCTAGCACAGATACGCAGTATTTT	NA	TRBV4-1	TRBJ2-3	NA
CASSSGTYGNTIYF	TGTGCCAGCAGCTCAGGGACATACGGAAACACCATATATTTT	NA	TRBV7-8	TRBJ1-3	NA
CASSEAPAGGGTEAFF	TGTGCCAGCAGTGAAGCGCCGGCAGGGGGCGGCACTGAAGCTTTCTTT	TRBD1	TRBV2	TRBJ1-1	NA
CASSWTSGRITTGELFF	TGTGCCAGTAGTTGGACTAGCGGGAGGATAACCACCGGGGAGCTGTTTTTT	TRBD2	TRBV19	TRBJ2-2	NA
CASGLGEGSYNEQFF	TGTGCTAGTGGTCTCGGGGAGGGCTCCTACAATGAGCAGTTCTTC	TRBD2	TRBV12-5	TRBJ2-1	NA
CASSLVLGARTGELFF	TGTGCCAGCAGCTTGGTTCTGGGGGCGAGGACCGGGGAGCTGTTTTTT	NA	TRBV5-6	TRBJ2-2	NA
CAISDSTGELFF	TGTGCCATCAGTGACAGCACCGGGGAGCTGTTTTTT	NA	TRBV10-3	TRBJ2-2	NA
CASSWEGHGYTF	TGTGCCAGCAGCTGGGAGGGACATGGCTACACCTTC	NA	TRBV7-8	TRBJ1-2	NA
CASSLGGRETQYF	TGTGCCAGCAGCTTAGGGGGGCGGGAGACCCAGTACTTC	NA	TRBV11-2	TRBJ2-5	NA
CSVTYPQETQYF	TGCAGCGTTACTTATCCCCAAGAGACCCAGTACTTC	NA	TRBV29-1	TRBJ2-5	NA
CASRRGTGENYGYTF	TGTGCCAGCAGACGCGGGACAGGGGAAAACTATGGCTACACCTTC	TRBD1	TRBV6-5	TRBJ1-2	NA
CASRGGNTEAFF	TGTGCCAGCAGGGGGGGGAACACTGAAGCTTTCTTT	NA	TRBV28	TRBJ1-1	NA
CASSYGGLGAYEQYF	TGTGCCAGCAGTTACGGCGGGTTGGGGGCATACGAGCAGTACTTC	NA	TRBV6-5	TRBJ2-7	NA
CSASSGTEAFF	TGCAGTGCTAGCTCCGGCACTGAAGCTTTCTTT	NA	TRBV20-1	TRBJ1-1	NA
CATSRDTRRETQYF	TGTGCCACCAGCAGAGATACTAGGCGGGAGACCCAGTACTTC	NA	TRBV15	TRBJ2-5	NA
CASSSRVSEAFF	TGTGCCAGTAGCTCACGGGTCTCTGAAGCTTTCTTT	NA	TRBV19	TRBJ1-1	NA
CASSQVNRGTNYGYTF	TGTGCCAGCAGCCAAGTCAACAGGGGAACCAACTATGGCTACACCTTC	TRBD1	TRBV4-2	TRBJ1-2	NA
CAIRTGGTGELFF	TGTGCCATCCGGACAGGGGGCACCGGGGAGCTGTTTTTT	TRBD1	TRBV28	TRBJ2-2	NA
CASTDGSSYEQYF	TGCGCCAGCACGGACGGGAGCTCCTACGAGCAGTACTTC	NA	TRBV5-1	TRBJ2-7	NA
CASSPEQAEAFF	TGTGCCAGCAGCCCTGAACAGGCTGAAGCTTTCTTT	NA	TRBV7-9	TRBJ1-1	NA
CASSLPLTGGTEAFF	TGTGCCAGCAGCTTACCCTTGACAGGGGGAACTGAAGCTTTCTTT	TRBD1	TRBV6-1	TRBJ1-1	NA
CATGPGQGFGYTF	TGTGCCACGGGGCCGGGACAGGGGTTCGGCTACACCTTC	TRBD1	TRBV19	TRBJ1-2	NA
CASSTQGSSYNEQFF	TGCGCCAGCAGCACCCAGGGGAGCTCCTACAATGAGCAGTTCTTC	NA	TRBV5-1	TRBJ2-1	NA
CASSLTGSGTEAFF	TGTGCCAGCAGCCTAACAGGGTCTGGCACTGAAGCTTTCTTT	NA	TRBV3-1/TRBV3-2	TRBJ1-1	once
CASTQTAGTGYNEQFF	TGTGCCAGCACTCAAACGGCCGGGACAGGTTACAATGAGCAGTTCTTC	TRBD1	TRBV11-2	TRBJ2-1	NA
CASSVGQGVNYGYTF	TGTGCCAGCAGCGTAGGACAGGGGGTTAACTATGGCTACACCTTC	TRBD1	TRBV9	TRBJ1-2	NA
CASCLAPEGEKLFF	TGTGCCAGTTGTTTGGCACCCGAGGGTGAAAAACTGTTTTTT	NA	TRBV2	TRBJ1-4	NA
CASSEKVLAGTYNEQFF	TGTGCCAGCAGCGAGAAGGTCCTAGCGGGAACTTACAATGAGCAGTTCTTC	TRBD2	TRBV5-4	TRBJ2-1	NA
CASSFFARGTIYF	TGTGCCAGCAGTTTTTTTGCTCGGGGGACCATATATTTT	NA	TRBV12-3/TRBV12-4	TRBJ1-3	NA
CASSSGTGNSNQPQHF	TGTGCCAGCAGCTCAGGGACAGGGAATAGCAATCAGCCCCAGCATTTT	TRBD1	TRBV5-5	TRBJ1-5	few
CASSFLTGENSPLHF	TGTGCCAGCAGCTTCTTGACAGGGGAAAATTCACCCCTCCACTTT	TRBD1	TRBV5-5	TRBJ1-6	NA
CASTDRPNYSNQPQHF	TGTGCCAGCACTGACAGACCGAACTATAGCAATCAGCCCCAGCATTTT	NA	TRBV6-1	TRBJ1-5	once
CASRGDTNNQPQHF	TGTGCCAGCAGAGGGGACACAAACAATCAGCCCCAGCATTTT	NA	TRBV2	TRBJ1-5	few
CASSYSGQYYGYTF	TGTGCCAGCAGTTACTCCGGACAGTACTATGGCTACACCTTC	NA	TRBV6-5	TRBJ1-2	NA
CSGGGGYGYTF	TGCAGTGGCGGGGGGGGTTATGGCTACACCTTC	NA	TRBV20-1	TRBJ1-2	NA
CAITETITGNTIYF	TGTGCCATCACCGAGACTATAACCGGAAACACCATATATTTT	NA	TRBV10-3	TRBJ1-3	NA
CATSRDPTGNNEQFF	TGTGCCACCAGCAGAGACCCGACTGGAAACAATGAGCAGTTCTTC	NA	TRBV15	TRBJ2-1	NA
CASSLRRDRLDF	TGTGCCAGCAGTTTACGGAGAGACAGGCTCGATTTT	NA	TRBV28	TRBJ2-3	NA
CASSLATDTGELFF	TGCGCCAGCAGCTTGGCCACGGACACCGGGGAGCTGTTTTTT	NA	TRBV5-1	TRBJ2-2	NA
CASSWGKRAGNEQFF	TGTGCCAGCAGCTGGGGCAAGCGGGCGGGCAATGAGCAGTTCTTC	NA	TRBV5-4	TRBJ2-1	NA
CASSSRAGQNNSPLHF	TGCGCCAGCAGCTCCCGAGCGGGGCAGAACAATTCACCCCTCCACTTT	NA	TRBV5-1	TRBJ1-6	once
CARFFQGNSSNQPQHF	TGTGCCAGATTCTTCCAGGGTAATAGTAGCAATCAGCCCCAGCATTTT	NA	TRBV25-1	TRBJ1-5	NA
CASSRAARNEQFF	TGTGCCAGCAGCCGAGCAGCGAGGAATGAGCAGTTCTTC	NA	TRBV11-2	TRBJ2-1	NA
CASSESNREETQYF	TGCGCCAGCAGTGAAAGTAACAGAGAAGAGACCCAGTACTTC	NA	TRBV10-2	TRBJ2-5	NA
CASSSYSGLAYNIQYF	TGTGCCAGCAGTTCCTACTCGGGACTAGCGTATAACATTCAGTACTTC	TRBD2	TRBV28	TRBJ2-4	NA
CASSFGQANTEAFF	TGCGCCAGCAGCTTCGGACAGGCGAACACTGAAGCTTTCTTT	TRBD1	TRBV5-1	TRBJ1-1	NA
CASSTTGSTGELFF	TGTGCCAGCAGCACGACAGGGTCAACCGGGGAGCTGTTTTTT	TRBD1	TRBV5-4	TRBJ2-2	NA
CARSSTGTGSNTDTQYF	TGTGCCAGAAGCTCCACCGGGACAGGTTCTAACACAGATACGCAGTATTTT	TRBD1	TRBV5-3	TRBJ2-3	NA
CASSQDRLGDRADEQYF	TGCGCCAGCAGCCAAGATCGGTTGGGGGACAGGGCGGACGAGCAGTACTTC	TRBD1	TRBV4-1	TRBJ2-7	NA
CASSLISRGQGNRKQYF	TGTGCCAGCAGTTTAATATCAAGGGGACAGGGGAATAGGAAGCAGTACTTC	TRBD1	TRBV27	TRBJ2-7	NA
CAWSVFKAGGTEAFF	TGTGCCTGGAGTGTATTTAAGGCAGGGGGCACTGAAGCTTTCTTT	TRBD1	TRBV30	TRBJ1-1	NA
CASSQDRTPYTEAFF	TGCGCCAGCAGCCAAGATAGGACACCGTACACTGAAGCTTTCTTT	NA	TRBV4-1	TRBJ1-1	once
CASSVTDSNQPQHF	TGTGCCAGCAGCGTCACAGATAGCAATCAGCCCCAGCATTTT	NA	TRBV9	TRBJ1-5	NA
CASSPFGGEGEKLFF	TGTGCCAGCAGCCCGTTTGGAGGGGAGGGAGAAAAACTGTTTTTT	NA	TRBV7-9	TRBJ1-4	NA
CATLGQGLAYGYTF	TGTGCCACCTTGGGACAGGGCCTAGCCTATGGCTACACCTTC	TRBD1	TRBV5-4	TRBJ1-2	once
CASSYGTGTYGYTF	TGTGCCAGCAGCTACGGGACAGGGACCTATGGCTACACCTTC	TRBD1	TRBV3-1/TRBV3-2	TRBJ1-2	NA